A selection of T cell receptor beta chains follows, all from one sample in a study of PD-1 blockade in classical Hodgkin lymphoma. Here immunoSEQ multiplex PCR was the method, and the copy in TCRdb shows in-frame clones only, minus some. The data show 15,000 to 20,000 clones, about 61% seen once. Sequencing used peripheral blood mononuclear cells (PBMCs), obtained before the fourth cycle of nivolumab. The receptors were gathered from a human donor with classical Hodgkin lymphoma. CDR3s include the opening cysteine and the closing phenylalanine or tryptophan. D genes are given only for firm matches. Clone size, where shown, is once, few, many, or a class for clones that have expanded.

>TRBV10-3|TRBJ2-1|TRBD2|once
CATRPSGQSYNEQFF
TGTGCCACGCGTCCTAGCGGTCAATCCTACAATGAGCAGTTCTTC
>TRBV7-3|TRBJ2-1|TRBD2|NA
CASSHGLAGINEQFF
TGTGCCAGCAGCCATGGACTAGCGGGAATAAATGAGCAGTTCTTC
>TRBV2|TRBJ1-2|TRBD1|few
CASSKGQGKDGYTF
TGTGCCAGCAGTAAGGGACAGGGAAAGGATGGCTACACCTTC
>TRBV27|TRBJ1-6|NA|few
CASSLKGGGWSPLHF
TGTGCCAGCAGTTTAAAAGGTGGGGGCTGGTCACCCCTCCACTTT
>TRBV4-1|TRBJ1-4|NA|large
CASSQNNEKLFF
TGCGCCAGCAGCCAGAATAACGAAAAACTGTTTTTT
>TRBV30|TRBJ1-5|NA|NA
CAWSQGYGQPQHF
TGTGCCTGGAGCCAAGGGTATGGTCAGCCCCAGCATTTT
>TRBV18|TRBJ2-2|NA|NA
CATYQEDSYTNTGELFF
TGTGCCACCTACCAGGAGGACAGCTATACGAACACCGGGGAGCTGTTTTTT
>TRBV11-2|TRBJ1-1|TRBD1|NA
CASSPTGGGTEAFF
TGTGCCAGCAGCCCAACAGGGGGGGGCACTGAAGCTTTCTTT
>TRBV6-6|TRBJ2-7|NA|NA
CASWASVHEQYF
TGTGCCAGCTGGGCTAGCGTCCACGAGCAGTACTTC
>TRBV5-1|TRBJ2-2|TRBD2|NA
CASSLAWSGSGSPAGELFF
TGCGCCAGCAGCTTGGCCTGGAGCGGTAGCGGGAGCCCGGCCGGGGAGCTGTTTTTT
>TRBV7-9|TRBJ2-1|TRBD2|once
CASSLGLAGGEQFF
TGTGCCAGCAGCTTAGGACTAGCGGGAGGTGAGCAGTTCTTC
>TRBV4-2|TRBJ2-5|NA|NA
CASSPVSSGSGETQYF
TGTGCCAGCAGCCCCGTTTCCTCGGGGAGCGGGGAGACCCAGTACTTC
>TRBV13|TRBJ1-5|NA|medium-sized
CASSLRGDSNQPQHF
TGTGCCAGCAGCTTAAGGGGGGATAGCAATCAGCCCCAGCATTTT
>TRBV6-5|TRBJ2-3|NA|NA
CASSYIGRGTDTQYF
TGTGCCAGCAGTTACATTGGTCGTGGCACAGATACGCAGTATTTT
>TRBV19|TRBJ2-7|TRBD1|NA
CASSIRQGYEQYF
TGTGCCAGTAGTATAAGACAGGGCTACGAGCAGTACTTC
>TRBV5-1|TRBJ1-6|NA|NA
CASSLAGSDNSPLHF
TGCGCCAGCAGCTTAGCGGGGTCAGATAATTCACCCCTCCACTTT
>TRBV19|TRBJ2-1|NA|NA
CASSIDVDEQFF
TGTGCCAGTAGTATAGATGTCGATGAGCAGTTCTTC
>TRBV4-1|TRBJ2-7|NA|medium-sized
CASSQTDNNYEQYF
TGCGCCAGCAGCCAGACCGACAATAATTACGAGCAGTACTTC
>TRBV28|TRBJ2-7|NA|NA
CASSFWRASSYEQYF
TGTGCCAGCAGTTTTTGGAGGGCAAGCTCCTACGAGCAGTACTTC
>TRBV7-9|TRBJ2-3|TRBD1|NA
CASSHQMDRIDTQYF
TGTGCCAGCAGCCACCAGATGGACAGGATAGATACGCAGTATTTT
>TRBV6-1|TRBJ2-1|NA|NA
CASSPQGQEQFF
TGTGCCAGCAGTCCGCAGGGTCAGGAGCAGTTCTTC
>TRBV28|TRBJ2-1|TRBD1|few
CASSYMSGGLNNEQFF
TGTGCCAGCAGTTACATGTCAGGGGGTCTCAACAATGAGCAGTTCTTC
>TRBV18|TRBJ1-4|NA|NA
CASSRGTGGVEAQKLFF
TGTGCCAGCTCACGTGGGACCGGTGGGGTTGAGGCGCAAAAACTGTTTTTT
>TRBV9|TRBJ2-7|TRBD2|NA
CASSGRLAGFREQYF
TGTGCCAGCAGCGGACGACTAGCGGGATTTAGGGAGCAGTACTTC
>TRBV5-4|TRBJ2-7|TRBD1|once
CASRGTGSLRVASYEQYF
TGTGCCAGCAGGGGGACAGGGAGTTTACGGGTTGCCTCCTACGAGCAGTACTTC
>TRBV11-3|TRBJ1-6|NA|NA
CARMGGSNSPLRF
TGTGCCAGGATGGGGGGCTCTAACTCACCCCTCCGCTTT
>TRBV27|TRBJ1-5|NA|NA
CASSLLAGNQPQHF
TGTGCCAGCAGTTTATTGGCAGGGAATCAGCCCCAGCATTTT
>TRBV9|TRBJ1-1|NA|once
CASSVRPLDTEAFF
TGTGCCAGCAGCGTAAGGCCGTTGGACACTGAAGCTTTCTTT
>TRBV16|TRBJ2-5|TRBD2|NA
CASSRRDDGTRQETQYF
TGTGCCAGCAGTCGAAGGGACGACGGGACTAGACAAGAGACCCAGTACTTC
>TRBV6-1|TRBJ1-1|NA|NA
CASSRGVNTEAFF
TGTGCCAGCTCAAGGGGGGTGAACACTGAAGCTTTCTTT
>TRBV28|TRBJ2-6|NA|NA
CASTGHSGANVLTF
TGTGCCAGCACAGGGCACTCTGGGGCCAACGTCCTGACTTTC
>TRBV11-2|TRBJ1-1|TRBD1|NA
CASSLPRTGNTEAFF
TGTGCCAGCAGCTTACCCCGGACAGGGAACACTGAAGCTTTCTTT
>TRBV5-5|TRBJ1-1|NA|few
CASSYIRSYLSEAFF
TGTGCCAGCAGCTATATCAGGAGCTACCTCTCTGAAGCTTTCTTT
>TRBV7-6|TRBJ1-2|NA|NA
CASSLRGDGYTF
TGTGCCAGCAGCTTACGGGGAGATGGCTACACCTTC
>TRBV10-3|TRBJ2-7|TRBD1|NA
CAIAGSDRVYEQYF
TGTGCCATCGCGGGCTCCGACAGGGTATACGAGCAGTACTTC
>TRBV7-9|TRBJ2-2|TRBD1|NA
CASSSGQRTGELFF
TGTGCCAGCAGCTCGGGACAGCGCACCGGGGAGCTGTTTTTT
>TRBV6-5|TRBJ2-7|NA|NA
CASSTTRGRPDEQYF
TGTGCCAGCAGTACCACCCGCGGAAGGCCGGACGAGCAGTACTTC
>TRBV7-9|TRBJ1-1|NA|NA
CASSPLQNTEAFF
TGTGCCAGCAGCCCCCTACAAAACACTGAAGCTTTCTTT
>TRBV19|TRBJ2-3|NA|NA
CASSMRSGVRTDTQYF
TGTGCCAGTAGTATGAGGTCAGGGGTGAGGACAGATACGCAGTATTTT
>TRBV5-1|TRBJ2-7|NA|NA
CASSPTGAAYEQYF
TGCGCCAGCAGCCCCACCGGGGCCGCCTACGAGCAGTACTTC
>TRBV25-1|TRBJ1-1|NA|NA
CASSDPTVPTEAFF
TGTGCCAGCAGTGACCCGACGGTACCCACTGAAGCTTTCTTT
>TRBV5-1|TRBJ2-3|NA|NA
CASSLGDSTDTQYF
TGCGCCAGCAGCTTGGGGGACTCCACAGATACGCAGTATTTC
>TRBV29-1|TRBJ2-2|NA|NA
CSVGRGNTGELFF
TGCAGCGTTGGGAGGGGCAACACCGGGGAGCTGTTTTTT
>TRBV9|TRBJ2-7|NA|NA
CASSVESPAYEQYF
TGTGCCAGCAGCGTAGAATCTCCTGCCTACGAGCAGTACTTC
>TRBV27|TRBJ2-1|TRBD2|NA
CASSELAGVVDEQFF
TGTGCCAGCAGTGAGCTAGCGGGAGTGGTCGATGAGCAGTTCTTC
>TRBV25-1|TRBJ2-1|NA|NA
CASSDPLGNNEQFF
TGTGCCAGCAGTGATCCTCTCGGTAACAATGAGCAGTTCTTC